This T cell receptor (beta chain) was documented in a study of blood T cell repertoires in COVID-19. Trimming cost V 7 bases and J 6 bases; bases outside gene matches: 4. The CDR3 is 13 amino acids. Germline CDR1 and CDR2: MDHEN and SYDVKM. Original handling: Amplified reference gene primers provided the basis for estimating nucleated cell counts. TCRdb keeps only in-frame clones here, not all; method: immunoSEQ multiplex PCR. The D gene and trimming were derived from the DNA, and the V and J assignments and clone size from that table. Of approximately 98,000 clones listed, about three quarters are singletons.

The material sequenced was peripheral blood. This chain uses TRBV28 with TRBJ2-1, with TRBD2 matching 9 bases. The receptor was isolated from a woman between 40 and 55 years old with acute or convalescent COVID-19. The CDR3 DNA sequence: TGTGCCAGCACGGGCGGGGGGGCCAATGAGCAGTTCTTC. Translating it yields CASTGGGANEQFF.